This TCR beta chain appears in the sequencing data of a study of T cell responses to AZD1222 COVID-19 vaccine. Study-level information: Second doses at about 4 or about 12 weeks were pooled.

TCRdb's table, derived via immunoSEQ multiplex PCR, lists solely in-frame clones and lacks some. The sample comprises over 100,000 clones, 85% to 90% of which are singletons, and around 24% rests with the top ten. The sample in question was peripheral blood, obtained on day 0 of AZD1222 vaccination. The TCR originated in an adult in good health.

CDR3 amino acids: CASSPRDTSYGYTF. The DNA of the CDR3 is TGTGCCAGCAGCCCGCGGGACACCAGCTATGGCTACACCTTC. The chain has TRBV7-2 and TRBJ1-2, with D tentatively TRBD1 (6 bases). This CDR3 region has 14 residues. Trimming stripped 5 bases from V and 4 bases from J, with 14 bases between. The V gene's germline CDR1 is SGHTA and CDR2 FQGNSA. The full variable domain, with the rest looked up from reference TRBV7-2 and TRBJ1-2, is GAGVSQSPSNKVTEKGKDVELRCDPISGHTALYWYRQSLGQGLEFLIYFQGNSAPDKSGLPSDRFSAERTGGSVSTLTIQRTQQEDSAVYLCASSPRDTSYGYTFGSGTRLTVV.